This TCR beta chain was captured by sequencing in a study of blood T cell repertoires in COVID-19. Source study methods: Nucleated cell number was recorded as an estimate derived from reference gene primer amplification. Data came from immunoSEQ multiplex PCR; TCRdb stores just in-frame clones and leaves some out. The V and J calls and clone size come from that table; D and trimming were worked out from the DNA. The table lists roughly 220,000 clones, approximately 84% of them singletons, with over 2.5% in the top ten. V lost 10 bases to trimming and J lost 4 bases, with 10 bases between them. Germline CDR1 and CDR2: MNHEY and SVGAGI. This CDR3 comprises 11 residues.

This sequence joins TRBV6-5 and TRBJ1-1; no reliable D call. Material for sequencing was peripheral blood. The TCR sequence derives from a man aged 45-60 years who had recovered from COVID-19. In DNA form, the CDR3 reads TGTGCCATTGGTCGGGGCACTGAAGCTTTCTTT. Protein product: CAIGRGTEAFF.